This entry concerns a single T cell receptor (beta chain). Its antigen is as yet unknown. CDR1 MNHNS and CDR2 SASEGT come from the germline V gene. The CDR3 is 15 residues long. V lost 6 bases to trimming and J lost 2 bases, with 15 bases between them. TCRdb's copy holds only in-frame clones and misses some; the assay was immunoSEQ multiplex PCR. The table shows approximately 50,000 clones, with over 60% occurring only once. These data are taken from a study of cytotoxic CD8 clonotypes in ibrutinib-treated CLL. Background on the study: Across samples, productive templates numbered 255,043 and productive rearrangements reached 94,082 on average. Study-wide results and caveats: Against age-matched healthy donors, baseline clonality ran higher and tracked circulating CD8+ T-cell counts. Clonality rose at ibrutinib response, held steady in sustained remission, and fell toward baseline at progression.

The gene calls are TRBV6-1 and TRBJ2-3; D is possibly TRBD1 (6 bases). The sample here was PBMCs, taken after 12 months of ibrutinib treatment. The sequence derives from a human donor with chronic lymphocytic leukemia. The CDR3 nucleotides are TGTGCCAGCAGCCAAGGGGCAGGGGCCACAGATACGCAGTATTTT. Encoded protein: CASSQGAGATDTQYF.